This TCR beta chain stems from a study of blood T cell repertoires in COVID-19 (dated by TCRdb to about 2020). For the wider study: Collaborator samples came from the United States, Italy and Spain and covered acute and convalescent phases of COVID-19. HLA class I and class II types, where available, came from metadata supplied by the sample provider rather than from assay-based typing. The prospective study material was composed of cDNA or gDNA derived from T cells, B-cell-depleted T cells, or PBMCs. A freely available public database, intended as a resource for researchers studying the immune response to SARS-CoV-2, is where the repertoires were released. Nearly every sample came with metadata listing a de-identified subject ID, COVID-19 status, age in years and sex. The dataset comprised deeply sampled blood TCRbeta repertoires from subjects exposed to, actively infected with, or recovered from COVID-19. Samples came from the ongoing ImmuneRACE study (first 160 participants) plus 1,254 subjects from 6 global collaborators.

Overall study results and their limits: Clinical and demographic metadata were provided uncurated, with the amount varying by source and participant.

Concerning this clone itself: Its antigen target is currently unknown. Base qualities are not recorded, but no much larger clone differs from it by a single base.

Each collaborating institution followed its own protocols to collect whole blood in K2EDTA tubes. For TCRbeta analysis, collaborators shipped samples as frozen whole blood, isolated PBMCs, or DNA extracted from either of those sample types. The germline V gene encodes CDR1 MGHDK and CDR2 SYGVNS. The CDR3, cysteine through phenylalanine, is 15 amino acids long. Only CDR3 DNA is held: 45 bases, read in frame from base 1. The V end loses 4 bases and the J end loses 0 bases, and a stretch of 12 bases separates them. The immunoSEQ Assay, a bias-controlled multiplex PCR, was used to amplify TCRbeta CDR3 regions from genomic DNA. The source study handled its data this way. Nucleated cell counts per sample were estimated from amplification of reference gene primers within the assay. To quantify the absolute abundance of each unique TCRbeta CDR3 rearrangement, sequence reads were collapsed and filtered. Productive Simpson clonality was computed per sample as the square root of Simpson's diversity index over productive rearrangements. TCRdb took this table from immuneACCESS and kept in-frame rearrangements with V and J called. Such tables lack part of the clones; where checked against another copy, unresolved V genes explain under half of the gap, and the rest is unexplained. V, J and clone size derive from that table, while D and trimming were established from the DNA sequence. Counted in this sample were 60,000 to 75,000 clones; over 70% of them appeared once. Just under 6.5% of the sample rests with the top ten.

This sequence originates from a human donor in a cohort sampled during active COVID-19. Sequencing was done on a sample of peripheral blood. The chain links TRBV25-1 with TRBJ1-1, with no D gene named confidently. The nucleotides read TGTGCCAGCAGTGCCCGGGGTATGATGAACACTGAAGCTTTCTTT. Protein translation: CASSARGMMNTEAFF.